These 17 T cell receptor beta chains originate from one sample sequenced in a study of PD-L1 blockade in urothelial cancer. Measured with immunoSEQ multiplex PCR; TCRdb has only the in-frame clones, and not every one. Among roughly 50,000 clones, 70% to 90% were seen once, and the ten largest hold less than 10%. Specimen: PBMCs, collected around atezolizumab (anti-PD-L1) treatment. The receptors derive from a man aged 60-69 years with urothelial cancer.

This chain's CDR3 is CASRQQDSFDWPQHF. The CDR3 coding sequence is TGTGCCAGCAGACAACAGGATTCCTTCGATTGGCCCCAGCATTTT. This sequence joins TRBV6-5 and TRBJ1-5; maybe TRBD1 (5 bases). The CDR3 spans 15 residues. In germline, CDR1 is MNHEY, CDR2 SVGAGI. V lost 6 bases to trimming and J lost 9 bases, with 21 bases between them.

The chain uses TRBV6-6 and TRBJ2-3; TRBD2 is a possible D gene (6 bases). Germline V gene sequence: CDR1 MNHNY, CDR2 SVGAGI (reference sequence). The CDR3 runs 14 residues. V lost 7 bases, J lost 0 bases, and 11 bases lay in between. The CDR3 DNA reads as TGTGCCAGCAAGGCACTAGCTAGCACAGATACGCAGTATTTT. Its translation: CASKALASTDTQYF.

This clone was seen a single time. This chain links TRBV2 with TRBJ1-4, with TRBD1 matching 7 bases. The V gene end was trimmed by 6 bases and the J gene end by 7 bases; junction bases not matched to a gene: 11. Germline CDR1 SNHLY, CDR2 FYNNEI. The CDR3 is 15 residues long. The CDR3 loop is CASSLNRQGGEKLFF. The CDR3, as DNA: TGTGCCAGCAGCTTGAACCGACAGGGCGGTGAAAAACTGTTTTTT.

This clone was recorded once. J is TRBJ1-2 and V is TRBV10-3; D possibly corresponds to TRBD1 (5 bases). The germline V gene has CDR1 ENHRY and CDR2 SYGVKD. This CDR3 is built from 14 residues. V was trimmed by 10 bases and J by 2 bases, leaving 17 bases between them. The CDR3 loop is CATRNPRVNYGYTF. The CDR3 DNA reads as TGTGCCACCCGGAATCCCAGGGTCAACTATGGCTACACCTTC.

The chain uses TRBV5-1 and TRBJ2-1; D not resolved. Germline loops: CDR1 SGHRS, CDR2 YFSETQ. The CDR3 contains 13 residues. Trimming pared 0 bases from V and 5 bases from J, leaving 6 bases between. The CDR3 nucleotides read TGCGCCAGCAGCTTGGATGTTAACAATGAGCAGTTCTTC. Translation gives CASSLDVNNEQFF.

This clone was seen more than once but under ten times. The rearrangement uses TRBV30 and TRBJ1-2, with D possibly TRBD1 on 5 matching bases. This CDR3 comprises 13 residues. Germline V gene lookup returns CDR1 GTSNPN and CDR2 SVGIG (reference sequence). The V end was cut by 5 bases, the J end by 4 bases, with 14 bases between. DNA for the CDR3: TGTGCCTGGCTTCCGCAGGGCCTCTATGGCTACACCTTC. It yields the protein CAWLPQGLYGYTF.

The rearrangement links TRBV5-1 to TRBJ1-4; TRBD1 agrees at 10 bases. This CDR3 region has 13 residues. CDR1 and CDR2 from the germline V gene are SGHRS and YFSETQ. V gave up 7 bases and J gave up 8 bases; unmatched junction bases: 5. CDR3 DNA: TGCGCCAGCGGGACAGGGGTAAACGAAAAACTGTTTTTT. It specifies CASGTGVNEKLFF.

This chain links TRBV7-2 with TRBJ1-2; 8 bases fit TRBD1. Germline values: CDR1 SGHTA, CDR2 FQGNSA. The CDR3 runs 17 residues. Germline trimming cut 1 base from V and 0 bases from J; bases unmatched to any gene: 7. This chain's CDR3 is CASSLVSRRGPNYGYTF. Written as DNA, the CDR3 is TGTGCCAGCAGCTTAGTCAGCCGCAGGGGGCCTAACTATGGCTACACCTTC.

The chain is built from TRBV6-1 and TRBJ2-2; 9 bases match TRBD1. Germline V gives CDR1 MNHNS, CDR2 SASEGT. V shed 5 bases, J shed 5 bases, and the junction held 6 bases outside the gene matches. The CDR3 length is 15 residues. CDR3 amino acids: CASSLGTGRTGELFF. CDR3 in DNA: TGTGCCAGCAGTTTAGGGACAGGGCGGACCGGGGAGCTGTTTTTT.

Here the CDR3 DNA reads TGTGCCAGCAGCGCCGGACAGGGCGTACTGAATTCACCCCTCCACTTT. Its protein product is CASSAGQGVLNSPLHF. This chain connects TRBV9 to TRBJ1-6; 8 bases fit TRBD1. CDR1 is SGDLS, CDR2 YYNGEE, per germline. Unmatched junction bases numbered 9, after V lost 3 bases and J lost 7 bases. The CDR3 is made up of 16 amino acids.

V and J are TRBV7-2 and TRBJ2-3; 7 bases are a match to TRBD1. V lost 5 bases and J lost 4; bases outside the gene matches: 6. Germline CDR1 SGHTA, CDR2 FQGNSA. The CDR3 is 14 amino acids. CDR3 sequence (DNA): TGTGCCAGCAGCCACCGAACAGGGGCAGATACGCAGTATTTT. This codes for CASSHRTGADTQYF.

The rearrangement uses TRBV7-8 and TRBJ2-7; D call uncertain. Per germline, CDR1 SGHVS and CDR2 FQNEAQ. V dropped 3 bases and J dropped 0 bases, with 18 bases sitting between them. This CDR3 region has 17 residues. The CDR3 protein is CASSLKFRRTSSYEQYF. In DNA form, the CDR3 reads TGTGCCAGCAGCTTGAAATTCAGGCGAACGAGCTCCTACGAGCAGTACTTC.

Concerning this clone: A junction boundary mismatches the germline segment, possibly from a read error. The rearrangement joins TRBV7-7 to TRBJ2-3; possible D gene TRBD1, 5 bases. There are 17 residues in the CDR3. CDR1 is SSHAT, CDR2 FNYEAQ, per germline (reference sequence). Here the CDR3 reads CASSLDWAGFCADTQYF. In nucleotides, the CDR3 is TGTGCTAGCAGCTTAGACTGGGCAGGGTTTTGCGCAGATACGCAGTATTTT.

The chain employs TRBV6-1 and TRBJ1-4, with D hard to call. The V and J ends lost 8 bases and 8 bases respectively, with 15 bases between them. Germline assignment: CDR1 MNHNS and CDR2 SASEGT. The CDR3 sequence is 13 residues long. The DNA for the CDR3 is TGTGCCAGCTTTCGGAGTTATGGGGAAAAACTGTTTTTT. This sequence encodes CASFRSYGEKLFF.

This clone showed up just a few times. CDR3 bases: TGTGCCAGCAGCGGGACAGGATCAATAAATGAGCAGTTCTTC. It translates to CASSGTGSINEQFF. This chain uses TRBV11-3 with TRBJ2-1; 8 bases fit TRBD1. In germline, CDR1 is SGHNT, CDR2 YENEEA. V was pared by 5 bases and J by 7 bases, with 7 bases of the junction left unmatched. The CDR3 runs to 14 residues. The full variable domain, with the rest looked up from reference TRBV11-3 and TRBJ2-1, is EAGVVQSPRYKIIEKKQPVAFWCNPISGHNTLYWYLQNLGQGPELLIRYENEEAVDDSQLPKDRFSAERLKGVDSTLKIQPAELGDSAVYLCASSGTGSINEQFFGPGTRLTVL.

The genes are TRBV27 and TRBJ2-5; TRBD1 matches 7 bases. Germline assignment: CDR1 MNHEY and CDR2 SMNVEV (reference sequence). CDR3 length: 17 amino acids. Trimming removed 3 bases from V and 5 bases from J; junction bases left unmatched: 15. CDR3 nucleotides: TGTGCCAGCAGTTTGGGCCCCGGGACAGCCCTCCAGGAGACCCAGTACTTC. Protein sequence: CASSLGPGTALQETQYF.

V usage is TRBV7-9 and J usage is TRBJ2-5; no firm D call. The CDR3 runs 13 residues. In germline, CDR1 is SEHNR, CDR2 FQNEAQ (reference sequence). V lost 8 bases and J 5 bases, leaving 15 bases between the germline ends. The CDR3 spells CASGLLLGETQYF. The CDR3 DNA reads as TGTGCCAGCGGGCTGCTCTTGGGTGAGACCCAGTACTTC.